Listed below are T cell receptor beta chains from one sample, sequenced in a study of T cells in localized non-small cell lung cancer. The repertoire was sequenced with immunoSEQ multiplex PCR; TCRdb's copy has only in-frame clones and lacks some. The sample consists of roughly 38,000 clones, about 88% of them appearing once. The sample here was peripheral blood, taken before any cancer treatment. The source is a woman between 18 and 55 years old with stage III lung adenocarcinoma. CDR3s include the opening cysteine and the closing phenylalanine or tryptophan. The D gene is left open where the match is weak. Some rows have no size entry. The others give once, few or many, or a class for an expanded clone.

V	D	size	J	DNA	CDR3
TRBV27	-	-	TRBJ1-2	TGTGCCAGCAGCCCCGGGTCTAACTATGGCTACACCTTC	CASSPGSNYGYTF
TRBV6-6	-	-	TRBJ2-5	TGTGCCAACAGCCCCCCAGGGCCCCAAGAGACCCAGTACTTC	CANSPPGPQETQYF
TRBV18	TRBD1	-	TRBJ2-2	TGTGCCAGCTCACCCAGGGGGACGGGGAACACCGGGGAGCTGTTTTTT	CASSPRGTGNTGELFF
TRBV30	TRBD1	few	TRBJ2-1	TGTGCCTGGCGACGGGACAGGGGATACAATGAGCAGTTCTTC	CAWRRDRGYNEQFF
TRBV18	TRBD1	-	TRBJ1-2	TGTGCCAGCTCACCGGGGACAGGGCGAGGCTACACCTTC	CASSPGTGRGYTF
TRBV5-4	TRBD2	-	TRBJ2-1	TGTGCCAGCAGCTTGCCGGGACTAGCGGGGACAAATGAGCAGTTCTTC	CASSLPGLAGTNEQFF
TRBV5-6	-	-	TRBJ1-2	TGTGCCAGCGGCGAGCAGTTTGGCAACTATGGCTACACCTTC	CASGEQFGNYGYTF
TRBV27	-	few	TRBJ2-3	TGTGCCAGCAAGGGGGGAACTGAGACAGATACGCAGTATTTT	CASKGGTETDTQYF
TRBV5-5	TRBD1	-	TRBJ1-1	TGTGCCAGCAGCTTGGGACAGGGGGTGGGAAGGACTGAAGCTTTCTTT	CASSLGQGVGRTEAFF
TRBV5-5	-	-	TRBJ1-6	TGTGCCAGCAGCAGTGGCATTTCACCCCTCCACTTT	CASSSGISPLHF
TRBV6-6	-	-	TRBJ2-7	TGTGCCACCTTCCATATGGGACAAGAGTTCTACGAGCAGTACTTC	CATFHMGQEFYEQYF
TRBV19	TRBD1	-	TRBJ1-1	TGTGCCAGTAGACTAGGGGGCGAGAACACTGAAGCTTTCTTT	CASRLGGENTEAFF
TRBV11-1	-	-	TRBJ2-5	TGTGCCAGCAGCTCGGACGGGATCGAGACCCAGTACTTC	CASSSDGIETQYF
TRBV6-5	-	-	TRBJ2-5	TGTGCCAGCAGTTACTCCCGGGCTGGCGGGGAGACCCAGTACTTC	CASSYSRAGGETQYF
TRBV10-3	TRBD1	-	TRBJ1-6	TGTGCCATCGGGGGACAGGGTTCCTATAATTCACCCCTCCACTTT	CAIGGQGSYNSPLHF
TRBV7-2	-	-	TRBJ1-6	TGTGCCAGCAGCTTAGGCCCGGAGAGTAATTCACCCCTCCACTTT	CASSLGPESNSPLHF
TRBV5-5	-	-	TRBJ2-5	TGTGCCAGCAGCTTGTTGGGCCAAGAGACCCAGTACTTC	CASSLLGQETQYF
TRBV7-8	-	-	TRBJ1-5	TGTGCCAGCACCCTGAGGGAGAATCAGCCCCAGCATTTT	CASTLRENQPQHF
TRBV7-2	-	-	TRBJ1-1	TGTGCCAGCAGCTTAGCGGGCGGGCGTGGGACTGAAGCTTTCTTT	CASSLAGGRGTEAFF
TRBV5-1	-	-	TRBJ1-6	TGCGCCAGCAGCTTGGGGGACTTGATTGGAAATTCACCCCTCCACTTT	CASSLGDLIGNSPLHF
TRBV2	-	-	TRBJ2-2	TGTGCCAGCAGGGGGACTCCGAACACCGGGGAGCTGTTTTTT	CASRGTPNTGELFF
TRBV5-1	-	-	TRBJ2-5	TGCGCCAGCAGCTTGGACAGAGGGGAGACCCAGTACTTC	CASSLDRGETQYF
TRBV6-4	TRBD1	-	TRBJ2-1	TGTGCCAGCAGCTCCGGGACAGGGGGTCTCAATGAGCAGTTCTTC	CASSSGTGGLNEQFF
TRBV11-2	TRBD2	once	TRBJ2-1	TGTGCCAGCAGCCTAGCGGGGGGCAATGAGCAGTTCTTC	CASSLAGGNEQFF
TRBV19	TRBD2	-	TRBJ2-3	TGTGCCAGTAGTCCTCTCGGGAGGGGCATTGCAGATACGCAGTATTTT	CASSPLGRGIADTQYF
TRBV5-6	-	-	TRBJ1-1	TGTGCCAGCAGCTCCAGGCCGAACACTGAAGCTTTCTTT	CASSSRPNTEAFF
TRBV27	-	-	TRBJ2-1	TGTGCCAGCAGTTTAACTGGGGGCATACCCCATGAGCAGTTCTTC	CASSLTGGIPHEQFF
TRBV5-6	TRBD1	-	TRBJ1-1	TGTGCCAGCAGTTCAGGGGGCGGCACTGAAGCTTTCTTT	CASSSGGGTEAFF
TRBV5-4	-	-	TRBJ2-2	TGTGCCAGCCGCGTTTGGAGCAACACCGGGGAGCTGTTTTTT	CASRVWSNTGELFF
TRBV25-1	-	-	TRBJ2-3	TGTGCCAGCAGTGACTCAGATACGCAGTATTTT	CASSDSDTQYF
TRBV27	-	-	TRBJ1-5	TGTGCCAGCAGTCCGAAAGGCACCCAGCCCCAGCATTTT	CASSPKGTQPQHF
TRBV5-1	-	-	TRBJ1-1	TGCGCCAGCAGCTTGTCAACGAACACTGAAGCTTTCTTT	CASSLSTNTEAFF
TRBV19	-	-	TRBJ2-6	TGTGCCAGTAACCCCGGGGGGGACAGGGTCCTCGAGGGGGCCAACGTCCTGACTTTC	CASNPGGDRVLEGANVLTF
TRBV7-2	TRBD1	-	TRBJ1-1	TGTGCCAGCAGCTCAGGACAGGGGAGAGTTGAAGCTTTCTTT	CASSSGQGRVEAFF
TRBV6-6	-	-	TRBJ2-5	TGTGCCAGCAGCCTCCCCCGGGACCAAGAGACCCAGTACTTC	CASSLPRDQETQYF
TRBV5-6	TRBD1	-	TRBJ2-2	TGTGCCAGCAGCTTCGGGACAGTCCACACCGGGGAGCTGTTTTTT	CASSFGTVHTGELFF
TRBV5-4	-	few	TRBJ2-7	TGTGCCAGCAGCTCTACAGTTACCTACGAGCAGTACTTC	CASSSTVTYEQYF
TRBV5-1	-	-	TRBJ1-1	TGCGCCAGCAGCTTTGGGATGAACACTGAAGCTTTCTTT	CASSFGMNTEAFF
TRBV6-1	-	-	TRBJ1-1	TGTGCCGGCAGTGAAAAAGTAGGGGAGAACACTGAAGCTTTCTTT	CAGSEKVGENTEAFF
TRBV18	TRBD1	-	TRBJ1-6	TGTGCCAGCTCACCAGACAGGGGGGGTTCACCCCTCCACTTT	CASSPDRGGSPLHF
TRBV2	-	-	TRBJ1-5	TGTGCCAGCAGTCCGGATGGAGCAGGTCAGCCCCAGCATTTT	CASSPDGAGQPQHF
TRBV5-1	TRBD2	once	TRBJ2-7	TGCGCCAGCAGCTTGGACCAATCCGGGGGGGAGCAGTACTTC	CASSLDQSGGEQYF
TRBV11-2	-	-	TRBJ2-3	TGTGCCAGCAGCCTACCGGGCGCCCCACTGGGCACAGATACGCAGTATTTT	CASSLPGAPLGTDTQYF
TRBV7-9	TRBD1	-	TRBJ1-2	TGTGCCAGCAGCTTAGAAGGTACAGGGGTGCTCTATGGCTACACCTTC	CASSLEGTGVLYGYTF
TRBV6-4	TRBD2	-	TRBJ2-1	TGTGCCAGCAGTGAAACCCCGGGGGGGGCCGGCGGTGAGCAGTTCTTC	CASSETPGGAGGEQFF
TRBV19	-	-	TRBJ2-2	TGTGCCAGTAGTAAAGGAGGACAATGGACCGGGGAGCTGTTTTTT	CASSKGGQWTGELFF
TRBV18	TRBD1	-	TRBJ1-1	TGTGCCAGCTCACCCACTATTGACAGGGTTGAAGGCTTCTTT	CASSPTIDRVEGFF
TRBV19	-	-	TRBJ2-7	TGTGCCAGTAGCCGGGACTTCTCCTACGAGCAGTACTTC	CASSRDFSYEQYF
TRBV21-1	-	-	TRBJ2-7	TGTGCCAGCAGCAAAAGGCCCCGGCAGAGGGTCCCCTACGAGCAGTACTTC	CASSKRPRQRVPYEQYF
TRBV6-1	TRBD2	-	TRBJ2-5	TGTGCCAGCAGTGAAGCGCTGGGCGGGGGGGTCGAGACCCAGTACTTC	CASSEALGGGVETQYF
TRBV5-1	-	-	TRBJ1-2	TGCGCCAGCGCCTCGAGCTATGGCTACACCTTC	CASASSYGYTF
TRBV7-3	TRBD2	-	TRBJ2-3	TGTGCCAGCAGCCCGATAGCGGGGGTTGATACGCAGTATTTT	CASSPIAGVDTQYF
TRBV5-1	TRBD1	-	TRBJ2-3	TGCGCCAGCAGCTTGGGGTTTCGGAGGACAGGCACGGATACGCAGTATTTT	CASSLGFRRTGTDTQYF